The subject of this entry is one TCR beta chain. Its antigen is still unknown. With a much larger clone just one base away, this may be a read error. The data stem from a study of breast tumors, draining lymph nodes, adjacent tissues listed by TCRdb under 2016. Regarding the complete study: In breast cancer patients, the study compared the TCR beta repertoires of tumor, adjacent nontumor tissue and axillary lymph nodes. In human breast cancer, the study set out to assess how tumor, surrounding tissue and draining lymph node repertoires relate to one another and whether T cells might be exchanged between them. What the study reported, not specific to this receptor: Tumor and nontumor tissue repertoires were found to be significantly more similar in luminal-like than in basal-like breast cancer. The data were considered consistent with the idea that most tumor T cells come from the lymph node and then expand in tumor tissue. Tumor T-cell repertoires showed less diversity than lymph node repertoires and more diversity than nontumor tissue repertoires, and tumor T-cell repertoires showed preferential V and J gene usage. Rather than being directly demonstrated, the conclusion that tumor T cells originate in lymph nodes was presented as consistent with a hypothesis.

The axillary draining lymph nodes of breast cancer patients were the source of the lymph node samples. The listed sequencing device is Illumina HiSeq 2000. Multiplex PCR amplification was used to generate the TCR beta chain libraries. High-throughput sequencing was used to analyze the amplified TCR beta chain products. TCRdb trimmed public reads at Q25 via fastp, called clones via MiXCR and kept in-frame beta chains. A single entry per CDR3 protein holds the most common genes and DNA from its merged rows. The sample table holds some 200,000 distinct CDR3 sequences, of which 31% were seen once. In total, the top ten clones hold roughly 4% of the sample. Sequenced sample: axillary lymph node tissue. This TCR was sampled from a female donor with breast cancer. Some clones in this sample may be carry-over from other donors' samples.

CDR3 protein: CASSVDGGSTYGSTF. The nucleotide sequence is given as TGTGCCAGCAGCGTAGATGGGGGTAGCACCTATGGCTCCACCTTC. Recombination connected TRBV9 to TRBJ1-2; the D gene is possibly TRBD1, with 5 bases matching. The CDR3 sequence holds 15 residues, the cysteine and phenylalanine included. The retained sequence is limited to the CDR3, 45 bases, with the frame set at the first base. From a lookup of the germline V gene, CDR1 and CDR2 are SGDLS and YYNGEE.